This T cell receptor beta chain was profiled in a study of neurological immune-mediated disorders. Study findings and constraints: HTLV-1-associated myelopathy displayed the greatest TCR clonal expansion, and multiple sclerosis exhibited the smallest, lower than that of healthy controls.

Trimming removed 0 bases from V and 0 bases from J, with 12 bases in between. The CDR3 runs 16 residues. Germline V gene lookup returns CDR1 SGHRS and CDR2 YFSETQ. This clonotype was recorded a few times. The antigen is not known. In TCRdb, the 5' RACE reads were re-called with MiXCR into one record per CDR3 protein. The data contain just under 60,000 distinct CDR3 sequences, under 2.5% of them seen just once; the ten biggest clones take up around 3%. The clonotype originates from a middle-aged man with multiple sclerosis. This chain uses TRBV5-1 with TRBJ1-1; D is possibly TRBD1 (5 bases). Input material: PBMCs. The CDR3 DNA reads as TGCGCCAGCAGCTTGGGCAGGGCGGAGATGAACACTGAAGCTTTCTTT. It encodes CASSLGRAEMNTEAFF.